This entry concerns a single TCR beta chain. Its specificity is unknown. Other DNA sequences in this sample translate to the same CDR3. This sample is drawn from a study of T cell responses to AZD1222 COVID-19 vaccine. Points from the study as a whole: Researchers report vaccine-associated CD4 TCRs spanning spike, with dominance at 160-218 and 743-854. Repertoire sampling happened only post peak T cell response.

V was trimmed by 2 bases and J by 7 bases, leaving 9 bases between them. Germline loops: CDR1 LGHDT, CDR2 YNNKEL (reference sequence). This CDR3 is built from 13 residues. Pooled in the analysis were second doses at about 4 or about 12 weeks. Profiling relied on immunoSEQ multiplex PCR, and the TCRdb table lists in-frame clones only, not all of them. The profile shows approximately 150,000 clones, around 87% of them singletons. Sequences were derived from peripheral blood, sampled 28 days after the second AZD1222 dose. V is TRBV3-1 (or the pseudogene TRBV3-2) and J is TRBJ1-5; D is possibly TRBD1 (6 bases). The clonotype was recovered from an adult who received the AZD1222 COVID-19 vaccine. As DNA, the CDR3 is TGTGCCAGCAGCCAACAGGGGTCACAGCCCCAGCATTTT. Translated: CASSQQGSQPQHF.